This T cell receptor beta chain was captured by sequencing in a study of T cells in Graves' hyperthyroidism and ophthalmopathy. Study-wide background: Upon initial diagnosis and before any treatment, peripheral blood was collected.

The V and J ends lost 7 bases and 9 bases respectively, with 13 bases between them. CDR3 length: 12 residues. CDR1 is MDHEN, CDR2 SYDVKM, per germline. Hyperthyroidism was newly diagnosed in patients aged 18 to 65 (duration under 2 months). The sample holds many counts of this clonotype. It was RNA transcripts that yielded the amplified TCR beta CDR3 regions. HTBI primers drove first-round RT-PCR of the TCR CDR3. MiXCR was run by TCRdb on the multiplex PCR reads, yielding one entry per CDR3 protein. The table records around 300,000 distinct CDR3 sequences, 12% to 15% of them present only once. The V and J genes are TRBV28 and TRBJ1-5, with D hard to call. The TCR sequence derives from a woman aged 40 to 49 with Graves' hyperthyroidism. What was sequenced was blood. The chain's CDR3 is CASNERFRPQHF. The DNA for the CDR3 is TGTGCCAGCAACGAGCGGTTTCGGCCCCAGCATTTT. The full variable domain, its missing parts supplied by reference TRBV28 and TRBJ1-5, is DVKVTQSSRYLVKRTGEKVFLECVQDMDHENMFWYRQDPGLGLRLIYFSYDVKMKEKGDIPEGYSVSREKKERFSLILESASTNQTSMYLCASNERFRPQHFGDGTRLSIL.